What follows are 20 T cell receptor beta chains derived from one specimen sequenced in a study of cytomegalovirus exposure and HLA in healthy donors. PCR used 60 Vbeta primers and 13 Jbeta primers. TCRdb's table, derived via immunoSEQ multiplex PCR, lists solely in-frame clones and lacks some. The top ten clones hold roughly 1.5% of a sample with some 160,000 clones, 75% to 90% of them seen once. Sequenced sample: PBMCs. The receptor set was obtained from a woman younger than 30 in good health and CMV-seronegative.

The gene calls are TRBV6-6 and TRBJ1-2, with 8 nucleotides matching TRBD1. The V and J ends lost 7 bases and 8 bases, in that order; junction bases with no gene match: 6. The length of the CDR3 is 12 residues. Germline values: CDR1 MNHNY, CDR2 SVGAGI (reference sequence). CDR3 sequence reads: CASTPDRGGYTF. The CDR3 nucleotides are TGTGCCAGCACCCCTGACAGGGGCGGCTACACCTTC.

The chain has TRBV4-2 and TRBJ1-4; D is unclear. The CDR3 spans 15 residues. The germline gives CDR1 LGHNA, CDR2 YNFKEQ. V was pared by 0 bases and J by 3 bases, with 8 bases between. CDR3 coding DNA: TGTGCCAGCAGCCAAGATACTTCACCTAATGAAAAACTGTTTTTT. Protein product: CASSQDTSPNEKLFF.

The rearrangement joins TRBV25-1 to TRBJ2-1; 13 nucleotides match TRBD2. Unmatched junction bases numbered 3, after V lost 6 bases and J lost 7 bases. This CDR3 comprises 14 residues. Germline V gene sequence: CDR1 MGHDK, CDR2 SYGVNS. DNA for the CDR3: TGTGCCAGCAGGTCGACTAGCGGGGGGAATGAGCAGTTCTTC. Its protein product is CASRSTSGGNEQFF.

With regard to this clone: One end of the junction is discordant with germline, which a read error may explain. Additional DNA sequences in this sample encode the identical CDR3. CDR3 bases: TGTGCCAGCAGATCGACAGATAGGAACACTGAAGCTTTCTTC. Its protein is CASRSTDRNTEAFF. V usage is TRBV6-6 and J usage is TRBJ1-1, with TRBD1 as a possible D gene (5 bases). The CDR3 totals 14 residues. The germline gives CDR1 MNHNY, CDR2 SVGAGI (reference sequence).

The CDR3 coding sequence is TGCGCCAGCAGCTTTGGGACAGGGTCCGATGAGCAGTTCTTC. It is translated as CASSFGTGSDEQFF. The gene calls are TRBV5-1 and TRBJ2-1, with 9 bases matching TRBD1. Per germline, CDR1 SGHRS and CDR2 YFSETQ. The CDR3 totals 14 residues. J lost 8 bases, V lost 2 bases, and 5 bases had no gene match.

This chain uses TRBV19 with TRBJ1-4; D uncertain. CDR1 LNHDA and CDR2 SQIVND come from the germline V gene (reference sequence). The CDR3 runs 15 residues. V lost 6 bases, J lost 3 bases, and 14 bases lay in between. CDR3 sequence reads: CASREDPAANEKLFF. CDR3 bases: TGTGCCAGTAGGGAGGACCCCGCGGCTAATGAAAAACTGTTTTTT.

The chain uses TRBV7-9 and TRBJ1-2; D may be TRBD1 (5 bases). This CDR3 has 11 residues. Germline V gives CDR1 SEHNR, CDR2 FQNEAQ (reference sequence). V lost 5 bases and J 12 bases, leaving 13 bases between the germline ends. CDR3 amino acids: CASSAQRGNTF. CDR3 bases: TGTGCCAGCAGCGCGCAAAGGGGAAACACCTTC.

This chain uses TRBV18 with TRBJ1-4, with 9 bases identical to TRBD1. The J segment lost 7 bases and the V segment lost 3 bases, leaving 9 bases of the junction unmatched. The V gene's germline CDR1 is KGHSH and CDR2 LQKENI. The CDR3 length is 16 residues. Here the CDR3 reads CASSPETGGSVEKLFF. The CDR3, as DNA: TGTGCCAGCTCACCCGAAACAGGGGGCAGTGTTGAAAAACTGTTTTTT.

This chain connects TRBV21-1 to TRBJ1-1. TRBV21-1 is flagged as a pseudogene. The CDR3 is made up of 12 amino acids. The CDR3 DNA reads as TGTGCCAGCAGCGGGCAGCGGGGGGAAGCTTTCTTT. This encodes CASSGQRGEAFF.

V usage is TRBV18 and J usage is TRBJ2-2, with D maybe TRBD1 (6 bases). This CDR3 has 13 residues. Germline CDR1 reads KGHSH; CDR2 reads LQKENI. The ends were cut back, 6 bases at V and 7 bases at J, with 12 bases in the middle. CDR3 DNA: TGTGCCAGCTCGCCAGGGGCCGACGGGGAGCTGTTTTTT. Amino acid sequence: CASSPGADGELFF.

The J gene is TRBJ2-3, the V gene TRBV28, with a tentative D call TRBD2 (7 bases). The CDR3 contains 16 residues. Germline V gives CDR1 MDHEN, CDR2 SYDVKM. With 7 bases removed from V and 6 bases from J, the gap between germline ends came to 23 bases. CDR3: CASTGGGGAGSDTQYF. CDR3 nucleotides: TGTGCCAGCACGGGGGGTGGGGGGGCGGGTTCGGATACGCAGTATTTT.

In nucleotides, the CDR3 is TGTGCCAGCAGCTTTCGGACTTCAAGCTCCTACGAGCAGTACTTC. This codes for CASSFRTSSSYEQYF. The rearrangement joins TRBV11-3 to TRBJ2-7; tentatively, D is TRBD2 (5 bases). CDR1 and CDR2 (germline): SGHNT, YENEEA. The CDR3 totals 15 residues. V was clipped by 3 bases and J by 0 bases, with 12 bases between them.

The J gene is TRBJ1-5, the V gene TRBV30; 8 nucleotides align to TRBD1. The CDR3 runs 15 residues. After removal of 1 base from V and 5 bases from J, the junction contained 7 bases not matched to a gene. CDR1 and CDR2 (germline): GTSNPN, SVGIG (reference sequence). Here the CDR3 reads CAWSASDRGDQPQHF. In DNA form, the CDR3 reads TGTGCCTGGAGTGCTTCTGACAGGGGTGATCAGCCCCAGCATTTT.

The J gene is TRBJ1-5, the V gene TRBV15, with TRBD1 matching 9 bases. From germline, CDR1 is LNHNV and CDR2 YYDKDF (reference sequence). This CDR3 is built from 16 residues. Losses at the gene ends were 3 bases for V and 4 bases for J; bases not matched to a gene: 7. The CDR3 DNA reads as TGTGCCACCAGCAGCAGGACAGGGGCTGGGAATCAGCCCCAGCATTTT. As protein: CATSSRTGAGNQPQHF.

J is TRBJ2-1 and V is TRBV6-6; D may be TRBD2 (6 bases). The CDR3 is 15 residues long. V lost 6 bases, J lost 9 bases, and 21 bases lay in between. Germline CDR1 and CDR2: MNHNY and SVGAGI (reference sequence). For the CDR3, the DNA is TGTGCCAGCAGCTCCGGCAAGGGGCGGAGGGGTGAGCAGTTCTTC. The encoded protein is CASSSGKGRRGEQFF.

The CDR3 loop is CAWSVTTYEQYF. DNA of the CDR3: TGTGCCTGGAGTGTAACTACCTACGAGCAGTACTTC. J is TRBJ2-7 and V is TRBV30; D is ambiguous. The CDR3 length is 12 residues. Germline CDR1 reads GTSNPN; CDR2 reads SVGIG (reference sequence). Trimming took 0 bases from V and 2 from J, leaving 5 bases between them.

Details on this clone: A junction end diverges from the germline sequence, so it may reflect a read error. V and J are TRBV28 and TRBJ2-7, with D possibly matching TRBD2 (5 bases). Germline V lookup: CDR1 MDHEN, CDR2 SYDVKM. The CDR3 covers 12 residues. This CDR3 reads CASSDPARRLMF. CDR3 sequence (DNA): TGTGCCAGCAGTGATCCCGCCCGGCGACTAATGTTC.

The chain has TRBV29-1 and TRBJ2-7; D call uncertain. The CDR3 is 11 residues long. Germline V CDR1 and CDR2: SQVTM, ANQGSEA. V was cut by 0 bases and J by 3 bases, with 3 bases left in between. The CDR3 DNA sequence: TGCAGCGTTGAAGATCTCTACGAGCAGTACTTC. Residues: CSVEDLYEQYF.

The chain has TRBV27 and TRBJ1-2, with D uncertain. V was shortened by 6 bases and J by 5 bases, with 16 bases between the two germline ends. The CDR3 is 14 amino acids. The germline gives CDR1 MNHEY, CDR2 SMNVEV (reference sequence). The CDR3, as DNA: TGTGCCAGCAGCCCTCGCGGGGAACCATATGGCTACACCTTC. Amino acids: CASSPRGEPYGYTF.

This clone has a single count. The V and J genes are TRBV27 and TRBJ1-1; D not certain. Deletions cut 5 bases from V and 5 bases from J, with 15 bases between. This CDR3 has 14 amino acids. Germline V gene sequence: CDR1 MNHEY, CDR2 SMNVEV (reference sequence). CDR3 DNA sequence: TGTGCCAGCAGTCTACTGGGCGGGTGGACTGAAGCTTTCTTT. Translating it yields CASSLLGGWTEAFF.